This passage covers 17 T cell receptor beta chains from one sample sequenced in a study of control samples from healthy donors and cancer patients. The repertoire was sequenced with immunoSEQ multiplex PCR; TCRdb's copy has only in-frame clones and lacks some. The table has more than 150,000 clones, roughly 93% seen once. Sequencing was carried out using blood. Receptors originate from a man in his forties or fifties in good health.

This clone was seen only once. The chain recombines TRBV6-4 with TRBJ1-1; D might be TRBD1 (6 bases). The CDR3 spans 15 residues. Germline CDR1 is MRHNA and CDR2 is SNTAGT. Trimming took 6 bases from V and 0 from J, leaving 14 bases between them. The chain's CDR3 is CASSLEQGMNTEAFF. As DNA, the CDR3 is TGTGCCAGCAGCCTTGAACAGGGAATGAACACTGAAGCTTTCTTT.

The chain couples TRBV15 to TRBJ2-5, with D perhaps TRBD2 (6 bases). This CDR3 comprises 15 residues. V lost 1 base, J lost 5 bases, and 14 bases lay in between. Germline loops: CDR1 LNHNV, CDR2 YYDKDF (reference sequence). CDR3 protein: CATSRVGGNWETQYF. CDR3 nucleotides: TGTGCCACCAGCAGAGTTGGCGGGAACTGGGAGACCCAGTACTTC.

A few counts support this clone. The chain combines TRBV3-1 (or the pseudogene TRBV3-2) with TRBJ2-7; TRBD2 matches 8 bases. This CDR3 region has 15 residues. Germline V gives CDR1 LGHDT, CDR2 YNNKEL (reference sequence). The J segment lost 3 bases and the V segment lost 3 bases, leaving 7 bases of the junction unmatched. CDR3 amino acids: CASSQPTSVLYEQYF. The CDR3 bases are TGTGCCAGCAGCCAGCCGACTAGCGTTCTCTACGAGCAGTACTTC.

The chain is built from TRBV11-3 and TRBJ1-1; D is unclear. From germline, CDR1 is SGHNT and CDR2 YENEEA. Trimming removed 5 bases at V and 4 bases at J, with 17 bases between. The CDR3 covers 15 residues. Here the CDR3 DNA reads TGTGCCAGCAGCGATACTACCGGCCGGGGCACTGAAGCTTTCTTT. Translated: CASSDTTGRGTEAFF.

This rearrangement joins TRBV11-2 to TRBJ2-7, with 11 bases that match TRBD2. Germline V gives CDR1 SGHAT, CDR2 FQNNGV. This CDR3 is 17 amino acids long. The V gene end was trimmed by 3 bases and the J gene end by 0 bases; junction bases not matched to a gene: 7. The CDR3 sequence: CASSFSPGLADSYEQYF. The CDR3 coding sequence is TGTGCCAGCAGCTTTTCTCCGGGACTAGCGGACTCCTACGAGCAGTACTTC.

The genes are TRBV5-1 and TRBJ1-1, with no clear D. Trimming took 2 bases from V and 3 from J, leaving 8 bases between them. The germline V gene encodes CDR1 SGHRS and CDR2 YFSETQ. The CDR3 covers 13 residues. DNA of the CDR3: TGCGCCAGCAGCTTCACGGGCGACACTGAAGCTTTCTTT. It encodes CASSFTGDTEAFF.

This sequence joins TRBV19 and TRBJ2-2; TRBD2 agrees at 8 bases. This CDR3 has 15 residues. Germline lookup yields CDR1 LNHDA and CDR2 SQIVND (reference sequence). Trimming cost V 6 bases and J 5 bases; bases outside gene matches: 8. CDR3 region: CASSHRTGGTGELFF. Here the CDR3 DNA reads TGTGCCAGTAGCCATCGGACGGGAGGGACCGGGGAGCTGTTTTTT.

The DNA for the CDR3 is TGTGCCAGCAGCCTTTTAGGGGTGAATGAGCAGTTCTTC. It encodes CASSLLGVNEQFF. The chain uses TRBV7-6 and TRBJ2-1; weak D call: TRBD1 (5 bases). The CDR3 has 13 amino acids. Germline assignment: CDR1 SGHVS and CDR2 FNYEAQ. V dropped 5 bases and J dropped 7 bases, with 12 bases sitting between them.

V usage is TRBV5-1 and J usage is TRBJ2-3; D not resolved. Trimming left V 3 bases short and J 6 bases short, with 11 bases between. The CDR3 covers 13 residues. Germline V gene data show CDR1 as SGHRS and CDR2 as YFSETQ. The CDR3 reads CASSSVTHDTQYF. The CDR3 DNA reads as TGCGCCAGCAGCTCCGTGACCCACGATACGCAGTATTTT.

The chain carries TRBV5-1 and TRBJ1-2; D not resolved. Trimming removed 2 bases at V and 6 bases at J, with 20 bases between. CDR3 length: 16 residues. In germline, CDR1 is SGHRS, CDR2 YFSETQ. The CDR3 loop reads CASSFSGPPDYNGYTF. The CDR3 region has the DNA TGCGCCAGCAGCTTTTCCGGCCCCCCGGATTATAATGGCTACACCTTC.

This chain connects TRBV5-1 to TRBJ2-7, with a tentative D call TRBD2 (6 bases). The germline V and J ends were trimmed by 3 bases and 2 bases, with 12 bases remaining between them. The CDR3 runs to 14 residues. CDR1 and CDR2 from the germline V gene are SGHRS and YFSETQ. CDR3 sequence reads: CASSSRLGAYEQYF. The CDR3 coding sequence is TGCGCCAGCAGCTCCAGACTAGGTGCCTACGAGCAGTACTTC.

This CDR3 is CASSLVARQNTEAFF. CDR3 in DNA: TGCGCCAGCAGCTTGGTGGCGCGGCAGAACACTGAAGCTTTCTTT. The chain has TRBV5-1 and TRBJ1-1; unclear D gene. The CDR3 contains 15 residues. V was clipped by 0 bases and J by 1 base, with 10 bases between them. Germline V gene lookup returns CDR1 SGHRS and CDR2 YFSETQ.

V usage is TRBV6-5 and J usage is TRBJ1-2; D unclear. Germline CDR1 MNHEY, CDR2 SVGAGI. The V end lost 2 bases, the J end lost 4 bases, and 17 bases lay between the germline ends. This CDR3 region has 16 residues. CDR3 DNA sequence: TGTGCCAGCAGTTACATTCGGCCGACATCGGGCTATGGCTACACCTTC. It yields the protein CASSYIRPTSGYGYTF.

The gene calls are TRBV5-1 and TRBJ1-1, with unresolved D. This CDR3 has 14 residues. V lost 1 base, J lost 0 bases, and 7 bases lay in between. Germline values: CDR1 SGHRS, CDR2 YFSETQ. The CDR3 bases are TGCGCCAGCAGCTTGAGGCAGATGAACACTGAAGCTTTCTTT. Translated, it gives CASSLRQMNTEAFF.

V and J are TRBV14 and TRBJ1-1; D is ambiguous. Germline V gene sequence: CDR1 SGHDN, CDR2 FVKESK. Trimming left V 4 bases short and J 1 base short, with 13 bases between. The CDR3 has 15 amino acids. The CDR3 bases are TGTGCCAGCAGCCGCGACCGGAGCCAGAACACTGAAGCTTTCTTT. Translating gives CASSRDRSQNTEAFF.

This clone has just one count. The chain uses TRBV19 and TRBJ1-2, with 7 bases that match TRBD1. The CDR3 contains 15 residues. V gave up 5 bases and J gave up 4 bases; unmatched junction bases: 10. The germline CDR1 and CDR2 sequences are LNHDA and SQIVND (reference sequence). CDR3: CASSSPRQGLYGYTF. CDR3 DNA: TGTGCCAGTAGTTCCCCCCGACAGGGACTCTATGGCTACACCTTC.

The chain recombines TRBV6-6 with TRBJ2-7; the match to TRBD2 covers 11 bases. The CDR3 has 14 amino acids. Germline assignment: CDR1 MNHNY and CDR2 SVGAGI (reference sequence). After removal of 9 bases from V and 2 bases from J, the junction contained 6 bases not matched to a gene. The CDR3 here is CASIGTSGTYEQYF. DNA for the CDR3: TGTGCCAGTATTGGGACTAGCGGTACCTACGAGCAGTACTTC.